These 12 T cell receptor beta chains share one sample of origin, sequenced in a study of T-cell reconstitution after alpha-beta-depleted transplantation in children. Researchers prepared the TCRbeta library using unique molecular identifiers, the study reports. TCRdb re-analysed the PCR reads in MiXCR, keeping a single row per CDR3 protein. Of hundreds of thousands of distinct CDR3 sequences in the sample, around 16% were seen once. The specimen comprised PBMCs from the stem cell graft donor, sampled from the stem cell graft. The receptors stem from a human donor who donated a stem cell graft to a child with acute myeloid leukemia.

Many counts were recorded for this clonotype. V is TRBV20-1 and J is TRBJ2-1; weak D call: TRBD2 (5 bases). The length of the CDR3 is 15 residues. Germline V gene data show CDR1 as DFQATT and CDR2 as SNEGSKA (reference sequence). The germline V and J ends were trimmed by 1 base and 0 bases, with 10 bases remaining between them. The CDR3: CSARVGDYSYNEQFF. CDR3 nucleotides: TGCAGTGCTAGAGTAGGCGACTACTCCTACAATGAGCAGTTCTTC.

This clonotype was seen at least ten times. CDR3 protein: CSVREANTGELFF. The CDR3 DNA follows: TGCAGCGTTCGGGAAGCGAACACCGGGGAGCTGTTTTTT. This chain connects TRBV29-1 to TRBJ2-2; weak D call: TRBD2 (5 bases). The CDR3 loop spans 13 amino acids. Per the germline V gene, CDR1 is SQVTM and CDR2 is ANQGSEA. The V and J ends lost 5 bases and 0 bases respectively, with 7 bases between them.

This clonotype was seen only a few times. This chain uses TRBV15 with TRBJ2-7, with a tentative D call TRBD2 (6 bases). Germline V lookup: CDR1 LNHNV, CDR2 YYDKDF (reference sequence). The germline V and J ends were trimmed by 1 base and 5 bases, with 15 bases remaining between them. This CDR3 spans 15 amino acids. The CDR3 reads CATSRGRGNSNEQYF. The CDR3 DNA is TGTGCCACCAGCAGAGGGAGGGGAAACTCGAACGAGCAGTACTTC. Full variable domain (remainder filled in from reference TRBV15 and TRBJ2-7): DAMVIQNPRYQVTQFGKPVTLSCSQTLNHNVMYWYQQKSSQAPKLLFHYYDKDFNNEADTPDNFQSRRPNTSFCFLDIRSPGLGDTAMYLCATSRGRGNSNEQYFGPGTRLTVT.

The CDR3 DNA follows: TGTGCCAGCAGCCGGGACTTAGGCAATCAGCCCCAGCATTTT. It codes for CASSRDLGNQPQHF. The chain couples TRBV12-3 or TRBV12-4 to TRBJ1-5; TRBD1 is a possible D gene (5 bases). The CDR3 has 14 amino acids. V lost 6 bases, J lost 2 bases, and 11 bases lay in between.

This clonotype has only a few counts. Its ends do not fully match the called genes, so a read error is possible. The V gene is TRBV6-1, the J gene TRBJ1-1; D not resolved. The CDR3 covers 14 residues. Germline V gives CDR1 MNHNS, CDR2 SASEGT. Here the CDR3 reads CASTEISGNTEAFF. In nucleotides, the CDR3 is TGTGCCAGCACTGAAATTTCTGGGAACACTGAAGCTTTCTTT.

The rearrangement links TRBV7-9 to TRBJ2-2; D unresolved. Germline V gene lookup returns CDR1 SEHNR and CDR2 FQNEAQ (reference sequence). Trimming took 4 bases from V and 7 from J, leaving 10 bases between them. This CDR3 comprises 13 residues. DNA for the CDR3: TGTGCCAGCAGCTACGCCCGAGGCGGGGAGCTGTTTTTT. Residues: CASSYARGGELFF.

The chain has TRBV20-1 and TRBJ1-3; a weak D match, TRBD1 (5 bases). The germline gives CDR1 DFQATT, CDR2 SNEGSKA (reference sequence). V was pared by 3 bases and J by 0 bases, with 9 bases between. This CDR3 has 14 residues. For the CDR3, the DNA is TGCAGTGCTAGGACAGCCGCCTCTGGAAACACCATATATTTT. Translated: CSARTAASGNTIYF.

This clonotype occurred many times. The chain links TRBV20-1 to TRBJ2-1; 9 bases agree with TRBD2. This CDR3 has 16 residues. The trim removed 5 bases at V and 2 bases at J, leaving 10 bases unmatched. Germline V gene data show CDR1 as DFQATT and CDR2 as SNEGSKA (reference sequence). This CDR3 is CSASGSGGPTYNEQFF. The CDR3 nucleotides read TGCAGTGCTTCTGGCAGCGGGGGGCCGACCTACAATGAGCAGTTCTTC.

V and J are TRBV7-9 and TRBJ1-1; D might be TRBD1 (5 bases). V lost 4 bases, J lost 3 bases, and 12 bases lay in between. The CDR3 loop spans 14 amino acids. The germline V gene encodes CDR1 SEHNR and CDR2 FQNEAQ (reference sequence). The CDR3 sequence is CASSSDTGDTEAFF. CDR3 bases: TGTGCCAGCAGCTCGGACACTGGGGACACTGAAGCTTTCTTT.

The chain joins TRBV7-2 to TRBJ2-5; D may be TRBD2 (6 bases). The germline gives CDR1 SGHTA, CDR2 FQGNSA. The V end was cut by 1 base, the J end by 5 bases, with 17 bases between. The CDR3 is 16 amino acids. In DNA form, the CDR3 reads TGTGCCAGCAGCTTAGTAGCGGTGGTGCCAACGGAGACCCAGTACTTC. Protein sequence: CASSLVAVVPTETQYF.

J is TRBJ2-7 and V is TRBV5-1; D is ambiguous. Trimming removed 0 bases from V and 5 bases from J, with 15 bases in between. This CDR3 comprises 15 residues. Germline V gene lookup returns CDR1 SGHRS and CDR2 YFSETQ. The CDR3 DNA reads TGCGCCAGCAGCTTGGAACGGGCGGTGGGAAACGAGCAGTACGTC. It codes for CASSLERAVGNEQYV.

This clonotype came up many times. This chain joins TRBV29-1 and TRBJ2-3, with D tentatively TRBD1 or TRBD2 (5 bases each). Per the germline V gene, CDR1 is SQVTM and CDR2 is ANQGSEA. This CDR3 region has 13 residues. V was trimmed by 3 bases and J by 4 bases, leaving 11 bases between them. CDR3 region: CSVERVGPDTQYF. The CDR3 nucleotides read TGCAGCGTTGAGCGGGTGGGACCAGATACGCAGTATTTT.